What follows are 15 T cell receptor beta chains derived from one specimen sequenced in a study of shared clonotypes between healthy human individuals (dated by TCRdb to 2019 to 2021). The library came from the immunoSEQ multiplex PCR assay. Entries here come from immuneACCESS through TCRdb and include only in-frame sequences with V and J called. Some clones fail to appear in such tables; in the studies checked, an unresolved V gene covers under half of the shortfall, and the cause of the remainder is unknown. The sample table lists hundreds of thousands of clones, 74% of them with a count of one. The ten largest make up about 1.7% of the sample. Sequencing was done on a sample of memory CD4+ T cells sorted from blood. The sample's cell subset or site, from its label and the paper: CD45RA-negative fraction. The receptors derive from a woman aged 30 to 39 in good health.

The genes are TRBV28 and TRBJ1-3; D remains unclear. The germline V gene has CDR1 MDHEN and CDR2 SYDVKM. The V and J ends lost 6 bases and 4 bases respectively, with 7 bases between them. The CDR3 is 12 amino acids. The CDR3 region is CASRSAGNTIYF. The DNA of the CDR3 is TGTGCCAGCAGGAGTGCCGGAAACACCATATATTTT.

This chain joins TRBV7-9 and TRBJ1-1; tentative D call: TRBD1 (5 bases). Germline CDR1 and CDR2: SEHNR and FQNEAQ (reference sequence). V was trimmed by 4 bases and J by 4 bases, leaving 10 bases between them. This CDR3 spans 13 amino acids. The CDR3 reads CASSWDAATEAFF. Here the CDR3 DNA reads TGTGCCAGCAGCTGGGACGCGGCCACTGAAGCTTTCTTT. The full variable domain, completed using reference TRBV7-9 and TRBJ1-1, is DTGVSQNPRHKITKRGQNVTFRCDPISEHNRLYWYRQTLGQGPEFLTYFQNEAQLEKSRLLSDRFSAERPKGSFSTLEIQRTEQGDSAMYLCASSWDAATEAFFGQGTRLTVV.

This clone has only a few counts. This rearrangement joins TRBV9 to TRBJ1-1; D not certain. Germline CDR1 and CDR2: SGDLS and YYNGEE. V lost 3 bases, J lost 0 bases, and 6 bases lay in between. The CDR3 has 13 residues. The CDR3 here is CASSGNLNTEAFF. The DNA for the CDR3 is TGTGCCAGCAGCGGAAACTTGAACACTGAAGCTTTCTTT.

The J gene is TRBJ2-1, the V gene TRBV10-1; TRBD2 matches at 7 bases. After removal of 6 bases from V and 8 bases from J, the junction contained 10 bases not matched to a gene. CDR3 length equals 14 residues. Germline CDR1 reads WNHNN; CDR2 reads SYGVQD (reference sequence). CDR3 DNA: TGCGCCAGCAGACTAGCGCAGGGACCTGATGAGCAGTTCTTC. Translation gives CASRLAQGPDEQFF.

This chain joins TRBV7-2 and TRBJ1-3; 7 bases line up with TRBD1. V lost 5 bases, J lost 0 bases, and 7 bases stayed unmatched. Germline lookup yields CDR1 SGHTA and CDR2 FQGNSA. The CDR3 runs 16 residues. The CDR3 sequence: CASSASWTGSGNTIYF. The CDR3, as DNA: TGTGCCAGCAGCGCTAGCTGGACAGGCTCTGGAAACACCATATATTTT. Using reference TRBV7-2 and TRBJ1-3 for the parts outside the CDR3, the full variable domain is GAGVSQSPSNKVTEKGKDVELRCDPISGHTALYWYRQSLGQGLEFLIYFQGNSAPDKSGLPSDRFSAERTGGSVSTLTIQRTQQEDSAVYLCASSASWTGSGNTIYFGEGSWLTVV.

The CDR3 loop is CASSFASGKWEQYF. The DNA for the CDR3 is TGTGCCAGCAGTTTCGCTAGCGGAAAGTGGGAGCAGTACTTC. The V and J genes are TRBV28 and TRBJ2-7, with 7 bases lining up with TRBD2. The CDR3 sequence is 14 residues long. Trimming at V came to 3 bases and at J to 7 bases, leaving 9 bases not matched to a gene. Germline-derived CDR1 and CDR2 are MDHEN and SYDVKM.

The chain carries TRBV2 and TRBJ2-2; 9 positions match TRBD2. Germline CDR1 SNHLY, CDR2 FYNNEI. The CDR3 has 19 residues. After removal of 0 bases from V and 0 bases from J, the junction contained 8 bases not matched to a gene. The chain's CDR3 is CASSEAIGGRETNTGELFF. Here the CDR3 DNA reads TGTGCCAGCAGTGAAGCTATCGGCGGGAGGGAAACGAACACCGGGGAGCTGTTTTTT.

This rearrangement joins TRBV14 to TRBJ2-1; possible D gene TRBD2, 6 bases. Trimming took off 4 bases at V and 6 bases at J, with 13 bases between the two ends. The CDR3 covers 14 residues. Germline V CDR1 and CDR2: SGHDN, FVKESK. In DNA, the CDR3 is TGTGCCAGCAGCCCTAGGCAGGGAGGCAATGAGCAGTTCTTC. Protein sequence: CASSPRQGGNEQFF.

This clone showed up just once. CDR3 sequence (DNA): TGCAGCGTGGCACTAGCGGCGAATCGGGACAATGAGCAGTTCTTC. This encodes CSVALAANRDNEQFF. This chain links TRBV29-1 with TRBJ2-1, with 8 bases that match TRBD2. The CDR3 contains 15 residues. The J segment lost 5 bases and the V segment lost 6 bases, leaving 12 bases of the junction unmatched. In germline, CDR1 is SQVTM, CDR2 ANQGSEA.

The V call is TRBV7-2, the J call TRBJ2-1; 8 bases match TRBD1. This CDR3 has 16 amino acids. Germline V gene lookup returns CDR1 SGHTA and CDR2 FQGNSA. The J segment lost 0 bases and the V segment lost 2 bases, leaving 3 bases of the junction unmatched. This CDR3 is CASSLQGAISYNEQFF. In nucleotides, the CDR3 is TGTGCCAGCAGCTTACAGGGGGCGATCTCCTACAATGAGCAGTTCTTC.

V usage is TRBV4-1 and J usage is TRBJ2-6; 9 bases line up with TRBD1. This CDR3 contains 17 residues. Germline V lookup: CDR1 MGHRA, CDR2 YSYEKL. The junction had 5 bases not matched to a gene; V was cut back by 5 bases and J by 0 bases. Here the CDR3 reads CASSRGTGYSGANVLTF. As DNA, the CDR3 is TGCGCCAGCAGCAGAGGGACAGGGTACTCTGGGGCCAACGTCCTGACTTTC.

This CDR3 reads CASSGSGGDEKLFF. DNA for the CDR3: TGTGCCAGCAGTGGCAGCGGAGGGGATGAAAAACTGTTTTTT. V usage is TRBV25-1 and J usage is TRBJ1-4, with D possibly matching TRBD1 (5 bases). The germline V and J ends were trimmed by 4 bases and 6 bases, with 12 bases remaining between them. The CDR3 spans 14 residues. Per the germline V gene, CDR1 is MGHDK and CDR2 is SYGVNS.

The J gene is TRBJ1-4, the V gene TRBV2, with 7 bases lining up with TRBD1. CDR1 is SNHLY and CDR2 is FYNNEI in the germline V gene. V trimming: 2 bases; J trimming: 7 bases; junction bases outside the gene matches: 4. The CDR3 is 14 amino acids. CDR3 in DNA: TGTGCCAGCAGTGAACTTGACAGGGCTGAAAAACTGTTTTTT. Protein: CASSELDRAEKLFF.

Concerning this clone: Other DNA sequences in the sample encode the same CDR3. The chain employs TRBV29-1 and TRBJ2-3, with 7 bases aligning to TRBD2. Losses at the gene ends were 1 base for V and 1 base for J; bases not matched to a gene: 2. The CDR3 is made up of 14 amino acids. Looked up from germline, CDR1 is SQVTM and CDR2 is ANQGSEA. This chain's CDR3 is CSVEAGGGTDTQYF. The DNA of the CDR3 is TGCAGCGTTGAAGCGGGAGGAGGCACAGATACGCAGTATTTT.

This clone was seen a few times. This rearrangement joins TRBV28 to TRBJ2-1; D gene ambiguous. The germline V and J ends were trimmed by 6 bases and 4 bases, with 13 bases remaining between them. Germline loops: CDR1 MDHEN, CDR2 SYDVKM. The CDR3 contains 14 residues. CDR3 sequence reads: CASSPPNSYNEQFF. DNA of the CDR3: TGTGCCAGCAGCCCCCCTAACAGTTACAATGAGCAGTTCTTC.